This is a list of T cell receptor beta chains from one sample in a study of cytomegalovirus exposure and HLA in healthy donors. Method: immunoSEQ multiplex PCR; TCRdb's copy keeps in-frame clones and lacks some. The repertoire holds about 190,000 clones, with roughly an eighth as singletons. Material: PBMCs. These receptors were collected from a man aged 50-59 years in good health and CMV-seropositive. The CDR3 runs from the conserved cysteine through the conserved F or W. The D gene is left open where the match is weak. Clone size is not always given. Where it is, it says once, few, many or a class for expanded clones.

D gene,clone size,V gene,J gene,CDR3 DNA,CDR3 protein
.,few,TRBV28,TRBJ1-5,TGTGCCAGCACTACCGAGGGGGATCGGCCCCAGCATTTT,CASTTEGDRPQHF
TRBD2,.,TRBV5-4,TRBJ2-1,TGTGCCAGCAGCCCTACAGCGGGGAGCTCCTACAATGAGCAGTTCTTC,CASSPTAGSSYNEQFF
.,.,TRBV5-1,TRBJ2-2,TGCGCCAGCAGCCCCAGATTCGAACCGGGGGAGCTGTTTTTT,CASSPRFEPGELFF
.,.,TRBV2,TRBJ2-1,TGTGCCAGCACCGATTGGGGGGTCCGCAATGAGCAGTTCTTC,CASTDWGVRNEQFF
TRBD2,few,TRBV10-3,TRBJ2-7,TGTGCCATCTCCGAGCGGGGCCCCTCCTACGAGCAGTACTTC,CAISERGPSYEQYF
.,.,TRBV11-3,TRBJ2-1,TGTGCCAGCAGCCGACGGGGGGCAAGTAATGAGCAGTTCTTC,CASSRRGASNEQFF
.,.,TRBV14,TRBJ2-3,TGTGCCAGCAGCCAAGATGTGGGGCCAGATACGCAGTATTTT,CASSQDVGPDTQYF
TRBD1,.,TRBV30,TRBJ1-2,TGTGCCTGTCCCGGGACAGGGGCGTTTAACTATGGCTACACCTTC,CACPGTGAFNYGYTF
TRBD1,.,TRBV28,TRBJ1-2,TGTGCCAGCAGTTTAGGGGCAGGGGGCTATGGCTACACCTTC,CASSLGAGGYGYTF
TRBD1,.,TRBV7-2,TRBJ1-6,TGTGCCAGCAGCCCTCCCGGGACAGGGAATTCACCCCTCCACTTT,CASSPPGTGNSPLHF
TRBD1,few,TRBV28,TRBJ1-1,TGTGCCAGCACCACTTATGGACAGGGAAAGGCTTTCTTT,CASTTYGQGKAFF
TRBD2,.,TRBV5-4,TRBJ2-3,TGTGCCAGCAGCTTAGGGGCTAGCGGGGGGGGTAGAGATACGCAGTATTTT,CASSLGASGGGRDTQYF
.,few,TRBV9,TRBJ2-1,TGTGCCAGCAGCGTACGGGAAAGCTCCTACAATGAGCAGTTCTTC,CASSVRESSYNEQFF
TRBD1,.,TRBV5-1,TRBJ1-2,TGCGCCAGCAGTGACAGGGCTAACTATGGCTACACCTTC,CASSDRANYGYTF
TRBD2,.,TRBV11-3,TRBJ2-1,TGTGCCAGCAGCCTCGGACTAGCGGTGAACAATGAGCAGTTCTTC,CASSLGLAVNNEQFF
.,few,TRBV25-1,TRBJ1-2,TGTGCCAGCAGTCGGGGAAATCCTAACTATGGCTACACCTTC,CASSRGNPNYGYTF